This entry concerns a single T cell receptor (beta chain). Its antigen remains unidentified. The CDR3 loop spans 15 amino acids. Per the germline V gene, CDR1 is MDHEN and CDR2 is SYDVKM. The J segment lost 6 bases and the V segment lost 5 bases, leaving 9 bases of the junction unmatched. Using immunoSEQ multiplex PCR, the repertoire was profiled, and TCRdb retains in-frame clones only, with some absent. The sample holds around 100,000 clones, 80% to 95% seen once. These data originate in a study of siplizumab effects on memory and regulatory T cells. Overall study results and limits: Roughly 75-97% of proliferating CD4+ or CD8+ clones lacked a naive or memory phenotype that could be assigned. The Treg-derived share of mappable alloreactive CD4+ clones averaged about 74% with siplizumab and around 26% in controls. Alloreactive sequences traceable to unstimulated CD4+ memory cells were significantly reduced by siplizumab.

The chain is built from TRBV28 and TRBJ1-2; the match to TRBD1 covers 10 bases. The clonotype was recovered from a human donor in good health. The source material was non-Treg CD4+ T cells sorted from blood. The chain's CDR3 is CASSLTGGAVHGYTF. For the CDR3, the DNA is TGTGCCAGCAGTCTGACAGGGGGCGCGGTACATGGCTACACCTTC.